This T cell receptor beta chain was found in a study of OX40 agonist ivuxolimab in advanced cancers. In terms of the full investigation: Ivuxolimab was a fully human IgG2 agonistic monoclonal antibody targeting the costimulatory receptor OX40 (CD134). The paper covers the monotherapy dose-escalation part of the phase I ivuxolimab trial, which included N of about 51 patients. The purpose of peripheral TCRbeta sequencing was to test whether ivuxolimab changed TCR sequence diversity and led to clonal T-cell expansion. Partial responses occurred in three dose-escalation patients, of whom one had hepatocellular carcinoma and two had cutaneous melanoma. Patients were allowed to have had prior anti-PD-1, anti-PD-L1 or anti-CTLA-4 therapy, and approximately 41% of the dose-escalation patients had previously received checkpoint inhibitors. In the dose-escalation cohort, approximately 82% of patients were male, and the mean age was around 65 years with a range of about 20 to 80. Intravenous ivuxolimab was administered to patients every 2 weeks at six dose levels: 0.01, 0.1, 0.3, 1.5, 3 and 10 mg/kg. Of the roughly 52 dose-escalation patients, hepatocellular carcinoma was present in roughly 19, melanoma in roughly 15, renal cell carcinoma in 9 and head and neck cancer in 9. Summary of the overall study and its limitations: At doses of 0.1 to 3.0 mg/kg, clonal expansion of both CD4+ and CD8+ blood T cells was observed from baseline to week 6. Low levels of normalized T-cell clonal expansion were also seen in some patients who did not respond. In partial responders in the 0.1-3.0 mg/kg groups, normalized peripheral clonal expansion was found to be among the lowest, especially among CD8+ T cells. Antigen specificity was not determined for the clonally expanded peripheral T cells. After ivuxolimab, expanded clones were on average more numerous among CD8+ T cells than among CD4+ T cells.

To sequence the TCRbeta CDR3 region, genomic DNA was isolated from the sorted cells. TCRbeta CDR3 regions were sequenced using the immunoSEQ Assay. TCRdb carries this immuneACCESS record with in-frame sequences only. Its versions omit some clonotypes, under half of them owing to an unresolved V gene in the studies checked, with the rest unexplained. Within this sample are 75,000 to 90,000 clones, with about 90% of them counted one time only. The ten largest clones capture under 9.5% of the sample. The CDR3 sequence holds 13 residues, the cysteine and phenylalanine included. Kept here is only the CDR3 DNA, which spans 39 bases and is read in frame from base 1. V is cut back by 6 bases and J by 4 bases, with 3 bases in the junction unmatched. Taken from the germline V gene (reference sequence), the CDR1 and CDR2 loops are MNHEY and SMNVEV. The trial excluded patients who had a history of autoimmune disease or were on systemic immunosuppression. Peripheral blood for TCR sequencing was collected from all dose cohorts at baseline, on cycle 4 day 1, and on cycle 7 day 1. Samples were obtained from an open-label, multicenter, first-in-human phase I dose-escalation trial of ivuxolimab. Adults with locally advanced or metastatic melanoma, renal cell carcinoma, hepatocellular carcinoma or head and neck squamous cell carcinoma were enrolled in the trial. CD4+ and CD8+ T cells were sorted separately from peripheral blood before TCR sequencing.

Turning to this clone: Its specific antigen is unknown. No qualities accompany the bases; no much larger clone lies one base away.

The sequence derives from an adult with an advanced solid tumor such as melanoma, head and neck, liver or kidney cancer. The sequence links TRBV27 to TRBJ2-1; 7 of the junction bases match TRBD2. This specimen was CD4+ or CD8+ T cells sorted from blood, taken in a trial of the OX40 agonist ivuxolimab. The CDR3 region has the sequence CASRTSSYNEQFF. The bases read TGTGCCAGCAGGACTAGCTCGTACAATGAGCAGTTCTTC.